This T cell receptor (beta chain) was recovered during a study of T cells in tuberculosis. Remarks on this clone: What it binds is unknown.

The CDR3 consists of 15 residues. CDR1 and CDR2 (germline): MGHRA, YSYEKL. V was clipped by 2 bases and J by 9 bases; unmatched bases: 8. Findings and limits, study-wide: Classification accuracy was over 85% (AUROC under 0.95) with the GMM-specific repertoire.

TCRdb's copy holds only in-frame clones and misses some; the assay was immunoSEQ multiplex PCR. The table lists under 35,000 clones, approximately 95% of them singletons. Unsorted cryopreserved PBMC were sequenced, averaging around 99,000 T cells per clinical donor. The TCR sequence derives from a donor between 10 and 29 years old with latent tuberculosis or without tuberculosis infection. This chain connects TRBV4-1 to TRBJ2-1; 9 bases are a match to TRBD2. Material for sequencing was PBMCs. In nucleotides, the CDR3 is TGCGCCAGCAGCCAACTAGCGGGATGGGCTAGTGAGCAGTTCTTC. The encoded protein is CASSQLAGWASEQFF.